A selection of T cell receptor beta chains follows, all from one sample in a study of graft-versus-host responses after intestinal transplantation. No antigen is known for these receptors. The repertoire was sequenced with immunoSEQ multiplex PCR; TCRdb's copy has only in-frame clones and lacks some. The data contain about 110,000 clones, roughly 86% of them singletons. The sample was unstimulated CD4+ T cells sorted from spleen or lymph node cells, taken before transplant. The source of these receptors is a human donor who was the organ donor for an intestinal transplant. CDR3s include the opening cysteine and the closing phenylalanine or tryptophan. D genes are given only for firm matches. Only some rows state a clone size, as once, few, many or a class for expanded clones.

V	J	size	D	DNA	CDR3
TRBV4-1	TRBJ2-2	-	-	TGCGCCAGCAGCCAACCCCGAGGGGTCACCGGGGAGCTGTTTTTT	CASSQPRGVTGELFF
TRBV2	TRBJ1-2	-	-	TGTGCCAGCAGCCCAGGACAAGATGGCTACACCTTC	CASSPGQDGYTF
TRBV6-6	TRBJ1-4	-	-	TGTGCCAGCAGTTACTCAGGGCAGAGAAATGAAAAACTGTTTTTT	CASSYSGQRNEKLFF
TRBV4-1	TRBJ2-5	once	TRBD2	TGCGCCAGCAGCCAGAGAGCGGGGGGGATACAAGAGACCCAGTACTTC	CASSQRAGGIQETQYF
TRBV7-6	TRBJ2-1	-	-	TGTGCCAGCAGCCAAACCGGGGCCCCGAATGAGCAGTTCTTC	CASSQTGAPNEQFF
TRBV6-1	TRBJ1-5	-	-	TGTGCCAGCAGTGAATTCCTCGGTCAGCCCCAGCATTTT	CASSEFLGQPQHF
TRBV28	TRBJ1-4	-	-	TGTGCCAGCATATGGGGAGGGGGACGGGGGGAAAAACTGTTTTTT	CASIWGGGRGEKLFF
TRBV7-9	TRBJ1-6	-	-	TGTGCCAGCAGCTTAGCGGGTGGATATAATTCACCCCTCCACTTT	CASSLAGGYNSPLHF
TRBV6-5	TRBJ2-2	-	-	TGTGCCAGCACTGTGGGAGAGGTTACCGGGGAGCTGTTTTTT	CASTVGEVTGELFF
TRBV5-1	TRBJ2-3	-	-	TGCGCCAGCAGCTTGGAATGGGGGAGTACAGATACGCAGTATTTT	CASSLEWGSTDTQYF
TRBV6-5	TRBJ2-2	few	-	TGTGCCAGCAGACCTCCGACAGGGAACACCGGGGAGCTGTTTTTT	CASRPPTGNTGELFF
TRBV6-1	TRBJ1-2	-	-	TGTGCCAGCAGTGGTCTGGCGGGGTATGGCTACACCTTC	CASSGLAGYGYTF
TRBV4-2	TRBJ2-1	-	-	TGTGCCAGCAGCAGATCCCAGGGGGGCAATGAGCAGTTCTTC	CASSRSQGGNEQFF
TRBV30	TRBJ2-7	few	-	TGTGCCTGGAGCCAGGACGGATACGAGCAGTACTTC	CAWSQDGYEQYF
TRBV25-1	TRBJ2-7	-	-	TGTGCCAGCAGTGAATTGCGGGACAGACGTAACTACGAGCAGTACTTC	CASSELRDRRNYEQYF
TRBV5-1	TRBJ1-4	-	TRBD1	TGCGCCAGCAGCTTGGGGGACAGGGAGGATGAAAAACTGTTTTTT	CASSLGDREDEKLFF
TRBV6-6	TRBJ1-5	-	TRBD1	TGTGCCAGCAGCTCTCAGACAGGGTCCCATCAGCCCCAGCATTTT	CASSSQTGSHQPQHF
TRBV6-6	TRBJ1-5	-	-	TGTGCCAGCAGTATTGACAGAGATCAGCCCCAGCATTTT	CASSIDRDQPQHF
TRBV4-1	TRBJ2-2	-	TRBD1	TGCGCCAGCCGGGGACAGGGGTACACCGGGGAGCTGTTTTTT	CASRGQGYTGELFF
TRBV6-1	TRBJ2-5	few	TRBD2	TGTGCCAGCAGTACCGGACTAGAGGAGACCCAGTACTTC	CASSTGLEETQYF
TRBV9	TRBJ2-2	-	TRBD1	TGTGCCAGCAGCGTCGGGACAGGGTGGACAACCGGGGAGCTGTTTTTT	CASSVGTGWTTGELFF
TRBV5-1	TRBJ1-4	-	-	TGCGCCAGCAGCTTAAGTCCAGCCCGGGAAAAACTGTTTTTT	CASSLSPAREKLFF
TRBV13	TRBJ2-2	-	TRBD2	TGTGCCAGCAGCCGGGGGGTGGGGTTCGCCACCGGGGAGCTGTTTTTT	CASSRGVGFATGELFF
TRBV6-1	TRBJ2-7	-	-	TGTGCCAGCAGTCGTTCTGAGGCCAGCTACGAGCAGTACTTC	CASSRSEASYEQYF
TRBV2	TRBJ2-7	-	-	TGTGCCAGCAAGTCTTCGTGGGACACCTCCTACGAGCAGTACTTC	CASKSSWDTSYEQYF
TRBV5-8	TRBJ2-2	-	TRBD2	TGTGCCAGCAGCTCCAAACTAGCGGGAGGTACCGGGGAGCTGTTTTTT	CASSSKLAGGTGELFF
TRBV7-2	TRBJ2-3	-	TRBD1	TGTGCCAGCAGCCGGGACAGGGCAGATACGCAGTATTTT	CASSRDRADTQYF
TRBV11-2	TRBJ2-5	-	-	TGTGCCGTCGAGTCCAAAATTCAAGAGACCCAGTACTTC	CAVESKIQETQYF
TRBV2	TRBJ2-1	-	-	TGTGCCAGCAGTGATGGCGGCGGGAAGCAGTTCTTC	CASSDGGGKQFF
TRBV30	TRBJ1-5	-	-	TGTGCCTGGAGTTCGGACAGACCCAATCAGCCCCAGCATTTT	CAWSSDRPNQPQHF
TRBV4-1	TRBJ2-5	-	TRBD2	TGCGCCAGCAGCCAATCAAAGGGACTAGCGGGGGAAGAGACCCAGTACTTC	CASSQSKGLAGEETQYF
TRBV2	TRBJ1-1	-	-	TGTGCCAGCAGCAGGGCTGGCACTGAAGCTTTCTTT	CASSRAGTEAFF
TRBV6-1	TRBJ1-5	once	TRBD1	TGTGCCATCTTAGGACAGGGGTCGCAGCCCCAGCATTTT	CAILGQGSQPQHF
TRBV6-6	TRBJ1-2	-	-	TGTGCCAGCAAGACGGACCGACTCTATAACTATGGCTACACCTTC	CASKTDRLYNYGYTF
TRBV6-5	TRBJ1-3	-	-	TGTGCCAGCAGTTACTCGACCGGAAACACCATATATTTT	CASSYSTGNTIYF
TRBV5-1	TRBJ2-5	-	-	TGCGCCAGCAGCTTGAGTCAGGAGACCCAGTACTTC	CASSLSQETQYF
TRBV19	TRBJ1-2	-	TRBD1	TGTGCCAGTATCGGGTGGGACAGAGTTAACTATGGCTACACCTTC	CASIGWDRVNYGYTF
TRBV5-6	TRBJ2-7	-	-	TGTGCCAGCAGCTTGGAACAGGGTTACGAGCAGTACTTC	CASSLEQGYEQYF
TRBV11-1	TRBJ1-6	-	-	TGTGCCAGCAGCTTTGGAGACAGGCCAGGATCACCCCTCCACTTT	CASSFGDRPGSPLHF
TRBV5-1	TRBJ1-3	-	-	TGCGCCAGCAGTCCGACCAGGGAACGCTCTGGAAACACCATATATTTT	CASSPTRERSGNTIYF
TRBV28	TRBJ2-5	-	-	TGTGCCAGCACCCTGGGGGCCAGGGCGCCCCGGGAGCAGTACTTC	CASTLGARAPREQYF
TRBV6-6	TRBJ2-5	-	-	TGTGCCAGCAGTCCTACACCAAGGGGAGGCGGGAACTTC	CASSPTPRGGGNF
TRBV7-2	TRBJ1-6	-	TRBD1	TGTGCCAGCAGCTTAGCCGGGACAGACAATTCACCCCTCCACTTT	CASSLAGTDNSPLHF
TRBV2	TRBJ2-7	-	-	TGTGCCAGCAGGATAGAGGGTAGCTGGGAGCAGTACTTC	CASRIEGSWEQYF
TRBV18	TRBJ1-2	-	-	TGTGCCAGCTCCCACGGACAGAGTAACTATGGCTACACCTTC	CASSHGQSNYGYTF
TRBV18	TRBJ1-1	-	-	TGTGCCAGCTCACCACTGGGGCCAGGGGCCTCGGGGGACACTGAAGCTTTCTTT	CASSPLGPGASGDTEAFF
TRBV9	TRBJ1-3	-	-	TGTGCCAGCAGCGGGTCCGGGACAACATATTCTGGAAACACCATATATTTT	CASSGSGTTYSGNTIYF
TRBV6-1	TRBJ1-2	-	TRBD1	TGTGCCAGCACTTACAGGGGGAGGAATGGCTACACCTTC	CASTYRGRNGYTF
TRBV7-9	TRBJ2-7	few	TRBD1	TGTGCCAGCAGCACGAGGGACAGAAGGCCCGAGCAGTACTTC	CASSTRDRRPEQYF
TRBV18	TRBJ1-1	-	-	TGTGCCAGCTCACCCGACAGAGTGAACACTGAAGCTTTCTTT	CASSPDRVNTEAFF
TRBV7-3	TRBJ2-7	-	-	TGTGCCAGCAGCTTAACCGCGGGTGAGGAGTACGAGCAGTACTTC	CASSLTAGEEYEQYF
TRBV19	TRBJ2-1	-	-	TGTGCCAGTAGTATACAGGTGGGGAATGAGCAGTTCTTC	CASSIQVGNEQFF
TRBV7-6	TRBJ1-3	-	-	TGTGCCAGCAGCTTAAAAGGGGAACTCTCTGGAAACACCATATATTTT	CASSLKGELSGNTIYF
TRBV5-1	TRBJ2-1	-	TRBD2	TGCGCCAGCAGCTTGGTGACTAGCGGACTCAACAATGAGCAGTTCTTC	CASSLVTSGLNNEQFF
TRBV11-2	TRBJ2-5	-	TRBD2	TGTGCCAGCAGCTTAGGGTCTAGCGGGGGGGAGACCCAGTACTTC	CASSLGSSGGETQYF